This section outlines one TCR beta chain sequence together with its context. Its antigen is still unknown. These data belong to a study of T cell responses to AZD1222 COVID-19 vaccine. The table came from immunoSEQ multiplex PCR; TCRdb's copy has only in-frame clones and leaves some out. The sample has about 130,000 clones; around 90% are singletons. Study-wide results and limits: Among spike-specific TCRs, nearly half reportedly target unmutated variant regions. Spike-specific TCR breadth and depth both grew after two AZD1222 doses.

The input for sequencing was peripheral blood, taken on day 0 of AZD1222 vaccination. This sequence originates from an adult in good health.

CDR3 sequence: CASSYAQDGANEQFF. CDR3 coding DNA: TGTGCCAGCAGTTACGCCCAGGACGGAGCTAATGAGCAGTTCTTC. V and J are TRBV6-5 and TRBJ2-1; D is unresolved. CDR1 is MNHEY and CDR2 is SVGAGI in the germline V gene. V lost 2 bases and J lost 7, with 15 bases in between. The CDR3 has 15 amino acids.